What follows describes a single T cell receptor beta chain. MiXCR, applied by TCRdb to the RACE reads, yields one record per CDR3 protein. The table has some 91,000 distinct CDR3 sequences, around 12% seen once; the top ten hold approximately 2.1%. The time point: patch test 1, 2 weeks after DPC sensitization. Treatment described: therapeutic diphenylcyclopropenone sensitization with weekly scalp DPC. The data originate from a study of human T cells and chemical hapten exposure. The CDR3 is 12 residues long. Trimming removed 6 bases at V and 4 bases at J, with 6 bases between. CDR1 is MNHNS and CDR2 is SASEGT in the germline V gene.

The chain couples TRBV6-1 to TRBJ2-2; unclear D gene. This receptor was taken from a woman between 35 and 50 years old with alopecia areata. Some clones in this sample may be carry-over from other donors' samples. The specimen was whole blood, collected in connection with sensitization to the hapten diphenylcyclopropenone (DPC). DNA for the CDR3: TGTGCCAGCAGATTGTCCACCGGGGAGCTGTTTTTT. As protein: CASRLSTGELFF.